These T cell receptor beta chains were read from a single sample in a study of cytomegalovirus exposure and HLA in healthy donors. Clones were sequenced by immunoSEQ multiplex PCR, and TCRdb holds only the in-frame ones, with some missing. The repertoire holds some 130,000 clones, with 80% to 90% as singletons. Sequencing input: PBMCs. The receptors shown here come from a young woman in good health and CMV-seronegative. The CDR3 runs from the conserved cysteine through the conserved F or W. Fields, in order: V gene, J gene, D gene, clone size, CDR3 protein, CDR3 DNA. The D gene is left open where the match is weak. Clone sizes are given selectively: once, few, many, or a class where the clone is expanded.

>TRBV28|TRBJ1-4|TRBD1|-
CASRQGANEKLFF
TGTGCCAGTCGACAGGGGGCTAATGAAAAACTGTTTTTT
>TRBV7-2|TRBJ1-1|TRBD1|-
CASSQQGAGTEAFF
TGTGCCAGCAGCCAACAGGGGGCCGGTACTGAAGCTTTCTTT
>TRBV29-1|TRBJ2-1|TRBD2|few
CSTSGGTRWNNEQFF
TGCAGCACTAGCGGGGGGACCCGCTGGAACAATGAGCAGTTCTTC
>TRBV10-3|TRBJ2-7|TRBD2|-
CAASGDLLLREQYF
TGTGCCGCCAGCGGGGATTTACTTTTGCGGGAGCAGTACTTC
>TRBV9|TRBJ2-3|-|once
CASSVADTQYF
TGTGCCAGCAGCGTTGCGGATACGCAGTATTTT
>TRBV7-9|TRBJ2-6|-|-
CASRDAGAGANVLTF
TGTGCCAGCAGGGATGCAGGGGCTGGGGCCAACGTCCTGACTTTC
>TRBV7-9|TRBJ2-5|-|-
CASSLVHIAEETQYF
TGTGCCAGCAGCTTAGTGCATATAGCAGAAGAGACCCAGTACTTC
>TRBV7-9|TRBJ2-5|-|-
CASTPRLAETQETQYF
TGTGCCAGCACTCCTCGGTTAGCGGAGACGCAAGAGACCCAGTACTTC
>TRBV4-3|TRBJ2-1|-|-
CASSHGPQGTYNEQFF
TGCGCCAGCAGCCACGGGCCTCAGGGAACCTACAATGAGCAGTTCTTC
>TRBV6-5|TRBJ1-2|TRBD1|-
CASSPYRGRSYGYTF
TGTGCCAGCAGTCCTTACAGGGGACGGAGCTATGGCTACACCTTC
>TRBV27|TRBJ2-4|-|-
CASREPQGAKNIQYF
TGTGCCAGCCGAGAGCCACAGGGAGCCAAAAACATTCAGTACTTC
>TRBV7-2|TRBJ2-7|TRBD2|-
CASSPPGLAGVNEQYF
TGTGCCAGCAGCCCTCCGGGACTAGCGGGAGTAAACGAGCAGTACTTC
>TRBV7-9|TRBJ2-2|TRBD2|-
CASSDLAGAGTGELFF
TGTGCCAGCAGCGACCTAGCGGGAGCGGGTACCGGGGAGCTGTTTTTT
>TRBV5-1|TRBJ2-5|-|-
CASSFGRKETQYF
TGCGCCAGCAGCTTTGGCAGGAAAGAGACCCAGTACTTC
>TRBV9|TRBJ1-6|-|-
CASSDQQGVDYNSPLHF
TGTGCCAGCAGCGATCAACAGGGAGTTGACTATAATTCACCCCTCCACTTT
>TRBV6-6|TRBJ1-4|-|-
CASSVPTRLSNEKLFF
TGTGCCAGCAGTGTTCCTACGAGGTTATCTAATGAAAAACTGTTTTTT
>TRBV11-2|TRBJ2-7|-|-
CASRGLGAWSYEQYF
TGTGCCAGCAGAGGGTTAGGGGCGTGGTCCTACGAGCAGTACTTC
>TRBV28|TRBJ1-1|-|-
CASSDRNRVEAFF
TGTGCCAGCAGCGACAGGAACAGGGTTGAAGCTTTCTTT
>TRBV28|TRBJ1-2|TRBD1|-
CASSSGGQGRVYGYTF
TGTGCCAGCAGTTCGGGGGGACAGGGTCGGGTTTATGGCTACACCTTC
>TRBV19|TRBJ2-7|TRBD1|-
CASSTDRSYEQYF
TGTGCCAGTAGTACGGACAGGTCCTACGAGCAGTACTTC
>TRBV10-3|TRBJ2-7|-|-
CAIGRSSGSYEQYF
TGTGCCATCGGGAGGTCCTCTGGATCCTACGAGCAGTACTTC
>TRBV5-1|TRBJ2-3|TRBD2|once
CASSSAGTSGADTQYF
TGCGCCAGCAGCTCGGCCGGGACTAGTGGGGCAGATACGCAGTATTTT
>TRBV28|TRBJ1-5|-|once
CASRRLFRPNQPQHF
TGTGCCAGCAGACGACTGTTTAGGCCCAATCAGCCCCAGCATTTT
>TRBV7-8|TRBJ2-7|-|-
CASSLSRLSYEQYF
TGTGCCAGCAGCTTATCGAGACTCTCCTACGAGCAGTACTTC
>TRBV7-8|TRBJ1-6|TRBD1|-
CASSLDPDREHSSYNSPLHF
TGTGCCAGCAGCCTGGACCCGGACAGGGAGCATAGCTCCTATAATTCACCCCTCCACTTT
>TRBV4-1|TRBJ2-5|-|-
CASSQFLTGTFSETQYF
TGCGCCAGCAGCCAATTTCTAACCGGGACATTCTCAGAGACCCAGTACTTC
>TRBV28|TRBJ2-2|TRBD2|-
CASSFLAVTNTGELFF
TGTGCCAGCAGTTTCCTAGCGGTTACGAACACCGGGGAGCTGTTTTTT
>TRBV2|TRBJ2-6|-|-
CASTTGWFGANVLTF
TGTGCCAGCACTACAGGGTGGTTTGGGGCCAACGTCCTGACTTTC
>TRBV7-9|TRBJ2-1|TRBD2|-
CASSQTSGRNNEQFF
TGTGCCAGCAGCCAAACTAGCGGGAGGAACAATGAGCAGTTCTTC
>TRBV5-6|TRBJ2-7|-|-
CASSLGGDFYEQYF
TGTGCCAGCAGCTTGGGAGGGGACTTCTACGAGCAGTACTTC
>TRBV4-3|TRBJ2-5|-|-
CASSQEAFSSPGETQYF
TGCGCCAGCAGCCAAGAGGCTTTTTCGTCCCCGGGGGAGACCCAGTACTTC
>TRBV5-1|TRBJ1-2|TRBD1|-
CASSLETGYGYTF
TGCGCCAGCAGCCTAGAGACAGGGTATGGCTACACCTTC
>TRBV5-6|TRBJ2-7|TRBD1|-
CASSLDRAHEQYF
TGTGCCAGCAGCCTGGACAGGGCACACGAGCAGTACTTC
>TRBV6-5|TRBJ1-3|-|-
CASTPNSHSGNTIYF
TGTGCCAGCACCCCTAATAGCCACTCTGGAAACACCATATATTTT
>TRBV5-1|TRBJ2-5|-|-
CASSLGLRELGETQYF
TGCGCCAGCAGCTTGGGACTACGGGAGTTGGGGGAGACCCAGTACTTC
>TRBV7-9|TRBJ1-4|-|-
CASSRPGAPGEKLFF
TGTGCCAGCAGCCGCCCGGGAGCTCCCGGGGAAAAACTGTTTTTT
>TRBV28|TRBJ2-7|TRBD2|-
CASSPGGFYEQYF
TGTGCCAGCAGCCCGGGGGGGTTCTACGAGCAGTACTTC
>TRBV18|TRBJ2-1|TRBD1|-
CASSPRVGTGYNEQFF
TGTGCCAGCTCACCCCGAGTCGGGACAGGGTACAATGAGCAGTTCTTC
>TRBV11-3|TRBJ2-1|-|few
CASSTDSNEQFF
TGTGCCAGCAGCACCGACTCGAATGAGCAGTTCTTC
>TRBV2|TRBJ1-5|-|-
CASSDFLLQRDQPQHF
TGTGCCAGCAGTGATTTTCTGCTACAACGGGATCAGCCCCAGCATTTT
>TRBV19|TRBJ2-2|TRBD2|once
CASTRGGYTGELFF
TGTGCCAGTACCCGGGGGGGGTACACCGGGGAGCTGTTTTTT
>TRBV7-9|TRBJ2-3|TRBD2|-
CASSWTGRQDTQYF
TGTGCCAGCAGTTGGACCGGGAGGCAGGATACGCAGTATTTT
>TRBV6-5|TRBJ1-1|-|-
CASSRRGGLTEAFF
TGTGCCAGCAGCCGCCGCGGGGGTCTGACTGAAGCTTTCTTT
>TRBV27|TRBJ1-1|TRBD1|-
CASSSQGAGTEAFF
TGTGCCAGCAGTTCACAGGGGGCGGGGACTGAAGCTTTCTTT
>TRBV6-1|TRBJ1-3|-|few
CASKRFSGNTIYF
TGTGCCAGCAAGAGATTCTCTGGAAACACCATATATTTT
>TRBV28|TRBJ1-6|-|-
CASSLSGTGLNSPLHF
TGTGCCAGCAGTTTATCAGGAACAGGCCTTAATTCACCCCTCCACTTT
>TRBV2|TRBJ2-4|-|-
CASSDPLKNIQYF
TGTGCCAGCAGTGACCCACTAAAAAACATTCAGTACTTC
>TRBV4-3|TRBJ1-2|TRBD1|-
CASSSGTGAYGYTF
TGCGCCAGCAGCTCCGGGACAGGGGCGTATGGCTACACCTTC
>TRBV9|TRBJ2-1|TRBD1|-
CASSSQGQGMHEQFF
TGTGCCAGCAGTAGTCAGGGACAGGGGATGCATGAGCAGTTCTTC
>TRBV4-1|TRBJ2-7|TRBD1|-
CASRPPGTADEQYF
TGCGCCAGCAGGCCCCCCGGGACAGCCGACGAGCAGTACTTC
>TRBV27|TRBJ1-2|-|-
CASSSPGQRYGYTF
TGTGCCAGCAGTTCCCCTGGACAGCGTTATGGCTACACCTTC
>TRBV5-5|TRBJ1-5|TRBD1|-
CASSSGTGDYSNQPQHF
TGTGCCAGCAGCTCCGGGACAGGAGACTATAGCAATCAGCCCCAGCATTTT
>TRBV18|TRBJ2-3|-|-
CASSPPTTTDTQYF
TGTGCCAGCTCACCACCAACGACAACAGATACGCAGTATTTT
>TRBV9|TRBJ2-7|TRBD1|-
CASSATDRAHEQYF
TGTGCCAGCAGCGCCACGGACAGGGCCCACGAGCAGTACTTC
>TRBV10-2|TRBJ2-7|TRBD1|-
CASREAGRGLGEQYF
TGCGCCAGCAGGGAGGCGGGCAGGGGGCTCGGGGAGCAGTACTTC
>TRBV30|TRBJ2-1|-|once
CAWNREWDEQFF
TGTGCCTGGAACCGGGAATGGGATGAGCAGTTCTTC
>TRBV28|TRBJ1-3|-|-
CASSSGYSGNTIYF
TGTGCCAGCAGTTCCGGGTATAGTGGAAACACCATATATTTT